These 24 T cell receptor beta chains came from one sample sequenced in a study of tumor and adjacent non-tumor tissue in lung cancer (dated by TCRdb to between 2018 and 2020). The library was generated by multiplex PCR. The sequencer listed for this sample is Illumina HiSeq 2500. TCRbeta libraries were constructed through three rounds of nested PCR with primers (Table S4) according to protocols adapted from ARM-PCR. Clones were called with MiXCR by TCRdb after fastp trimmed the public reads at Q25, and only in-frame beta chains were retained. Every distinct CDR3 protein forms one entry, paired with its most common genes and DNA. For this sample there are about 110,000 distinct CDR3 sequences; about 61% appear just once. The ten largest clones take up around 20% of the sample. RNA was isolated from bulk, unsorted tissue, and RNA quality was assessed with a NanoDrop ND-1000 and an Agilent 2100. Normal lung samples were distant non-tumor tissue taken more than 3 cm from the tumor edge.

The specimen sequenced was distant non-tumor lung tissue. The source of these receptors is a man in his sixties with non-small cell lung cancer.

On this clonotype itself: Its ends do not fully match the called genes, so a read error is possible. This chain connects TRBV6-2 or TRBV6-3 to TRBJ2-5, with 7 bases that match TRBD1. This CDR3 region has 16 residues. Germline V gives CDR1 MNHEY, CDR2 SVGEGT. DNA for the CDR3: TGTGCAAGCAGTTCTGGACAGGACATGGTGCGAGAGACCCAGTACTTC. Residues: CASSSGQDMVRETQYF.

The table lists this clonotype with a few counts. The genes are TRBV28 and TRBJ1-5; 10 nucleotides align to TRBD1. CDR3 length: 16 residues. Trimming removed 6 bases from V and 0 bases from J; junction bases left unmatched: 5. The germline V gene has CDR1 MDHEN and CDR2 SYDVKM. The CDR3 spells CASSWDRGYSNQPQHF. For the CDR3, the DNA is TGTGCCAGCAGCTGGGACAGGGGATATAGCAATCAGCCCCAGCATTTT.

Judged by abundance, this clonotype is large (0.1 to 1%). The chain has TRBV11-1 and TRBJ2-7, with 8 nucleotides matching TRBD1. Germline loops: CDR1 SGHAT, CDR2 FQDESV (reference sequence). The CDR3 length is 13 residues. Germline trimming cut 7 bases from V and 4 bases from J; bases unmatched to any gene: 6. This CDR3 is CASTWDRSYEQYF. The CDR3 DNA reads as TGTGCCAGCACCTGGGACAGGAGTTACGAGCAGTACTTC. The full variable domain, with the rest looked up from reference TRBV11-1 and TRBJ2-7, is EAEVAQSPRYKITEKSQAVAFWCDPISGHATLYWYRQILGQGPELLVQFQDESVVDDSQLPKDRFSAERLKGVDSTLKIQPAELGDSAMYLCASTWDRSYEQYFGPGTRLTVT.

Points on this clonotype: Given a much more abundant clone one base away, this may be a read error. The chain couples TRBV6-6 to TRBJ2-3, with 7 bases fitting TRBD1. This CDR3 is 14 amino acids long. The germline gives CDR1 MNHNY, CDR2 SVGAGI (reference sequence). CDR3 coding DNA: TGTACCAGCAGTCGGACAGGCTTCACAGATACGCAGTGTTTT. It translates to CTSSRTGFTDTQCF.

Concerning this clonotype itself: This clone may be a read error of a much larger clone one base away. In DNA, the CDR3 is TGTGCCAGCAGGACAGGGACGGAGGAATCCCAAGAGACCCAGTACTTC. Its translation: CASRTGTEESQETQYF. This chain uses TRBV12-3 or TRBV12-4 with TRBJ2-5; 7 bases are shared with TRBD1. V dropped 6 bases and J dropped 1; count of bases not matched to a gene: 11. The CDR3 loop spans 16 amino acids.

Remarks on this clonotype: The conserved phenylalanine or tryptophan is not found at the CDR3 terminus, so this likely reflects a read error. V is TRBV29-1 and J is TRBJ1-2, with 7 bases matching TRBD1. Germline lookup yields CDR1 SQVTM and CDR2 ANQGSEA. This CDR3 contains 11 residues. V trimming: 7 bases; J trimming: 8 bases; junction bases outside the gene matches: 7. CDR3 nucleotide sequence: TGCAGCGATGGGGAGGGGGCAGGCTACACCATC. As protein: CSDGEGAGYTI.

Note on this clonotype: At one boundary the junction diverges from the germline segment, which might be a read error. The chain combines TRBV7-9 with TRBJ2-5; D uncertain. The germline V gene has CDR1 SEHNR and CDR2 FQNEAQ (reference sequence). The CDR3 runs 10 residues. The CDR3 region is CAGSLETQYF. CDR3 DNA: TGTGCCGGCAGCTTAGAGACCCAGTACTTC.

This clonotype was picked up one time. A read error may be the cause here, since a much bigger clone is one base away. The J gene is TRBJ2-7, the V gene TRBV28; TRBD1 is a possible D gene (5 bases). With 4 bases removed from V and 2 bases from J, the gap between germline ends came to 12 bases. The germline CDR1 and CDR2 sequences are MDHEN and SYDVKM. This CDR3 comprises 14 residues. The CDR3 DNA reads TGTGCCAGCAGTTACACCAGACAGACCTACGAGCAGTACTTC. This sequence encodes CASSYTRQTYEQYF.

This CDR3 is CASSMQGYRGTEAFF. The DNA for the CDR3 is TGTGCCAGTAGTATGCAGGGATACCGCGGCACTGAAGCTTTCTTT. The chain couples TRBV19 to TRBJ1-1; possible D gene TRBD1, 5 bases. V lost 3 bases and J lost 4, with 15 bases in between. Per germline, CDR1 LNHDA and CDR2 SQIVND (reference sequence). This CDR3 has 15 residues. Supplemented by reference TRBV19 and TRBJ1-1, the full variable domain reads DGGITQSPKYLFRKEGQNVTLSCEQNLNHDAMYWYRQDPGQGLRLIYYSQIVNDFQKGDIAEGYSVSREKKESFPLTVTSAQKNPTAFYLCASSMQGYRGTEAFFGQGTRLTVV.

At least ten counts were recorded for this clonotype. The chain uses TRBV6-1 and TRBJ2-6; perhaps TRBD1 as D (6 bases). Germline CDR1 reads MNHNS; CDR2 reads SASEGT. This CDR3 region has 14 residues. V shed 4 bases and J shed 4 bases, with 8 bases lying between them. Here the CDR3 reads CASSGGPGANVLTF. DNA of the CDR3: TGTGCCAGCAGTGGGGGGCCCGGGGCCAACGTCCTGACTTTC.

The chain has TRBV20-1 and TRBJ2-1; D is possibly TRBD2 (6 bases). Trimming pared 3 bases from V and 1 base from J, leaving 19 bases between. The CDR3 is made up of 17 amino acids. Looked up from germline, CDR1 is DFQATT and CDR2 is SNEGSKA (reference sequence). The CDR3 reads CSASGGRGGGSYNEQFF. As DNA, the CDR3 is TGCAGTGCTAGCGGGGGTCGGGGAGGCGGGTCCTACAATGAGCAGTTCTTC.

As for this clonotype: At one end, the junction sequence differs from germline, possibly due to a read error. The chain recombines TRBV6-2 or TRBV6-3 with TRBJ2-1; possibly TRBD2 for D (6 bases). This CDR3 is 14 amino acids long. Germline V gives CDR1 MNHEY, CDR2 SVGEGT. The DNA for the CDR3 is TGTGCCAGCAGGGCCAGCGGGCTGGGCAATGAGCAGTCCTTC. Residues: CASRASGLGNEQSF.

This clonotype came up a few times. V usage is TRBV23-1 and J usage is TRBJ2-7, with D perhaps matching TRBD2 (6 bases). TRBV23-1 carries the ORF label, with uncertain function. V was shortened by 2 bases and J by 9 bases, with 11 bases between the two germline ends. CDR3 length equals 12 residues. The CDR3 spells CASSQPRGGQYF. The CDR3 nucleotides are TGCGCCAGCAGTCAACCCCGGGGAGGGCAGTACTTC.

The table lists this clonotype with a few counts. The rearrangement joins TRBV7-2 to TRBJ1-6; a weak D match, TRBD1 (5 bases). This CDR3 has 13 amino acids. Germline values: CDR1 SGHTA, CDR2 FQGNSA. Trimming left V 1 base short and J 15 bases short, with 13 bases between. CDR3 residues: CASSLGRGLHLHF. The CDR3 DNA reads TGTGCCAGCAGCTTAGGCCGGGGCCTCCACCTCCACTTT. The whole variable domain, remainder taken from reference TRBV7-2 and TRBJ1-6, is GAGVSQSPSNKVTEKGKDVELRCDPISGHTALYWYRQSLGQGLEFLIYFQGNSAPDKSGLPSDRFSAERTGGSVSTLTIQRTQQEDSAVYLCASSLGRGLHLHFGNGTRLTVT.

Turning to this clonotype: One junction end disagrees with the germline gene, perhaps due to a read error. V is TRBV4-1 and J is TRBJ2-2; 9 bases align to TRBD2. Germline V gene lookup returns CDR1 MGHRA and CDR2 YSYEKL. CDR3 size: 19 residues. The CDR3 reads CASSLRTHAGTSISGELFF. Written as DNA, the CDR3 is TGCGCCAGCAGCCTTAGGACACACGCCGGGACTAGCATCTCCGGGGAGCTATTTTTT.

Concerning this clonotype itself: A much larger clone sits a single nucleotide away, making a read error possible. The chain uses TRBV5-6 and TRBJ2-7; D perhaps matches TRBD2 (5 bases). Germline V gene sequence: CDR1 SGHDT, CDR2 YYEEEE. This CDR3 is 12 amino acids long. CDR3 nucleotide sequence: TGTGCCTGCAGCTTGTCGGGGAAATTTCAGTACTTC. This gives the protein CACSLSGKFQYF.

Remarks on this clonotype: The junction and the germline gene differ at one end; a read error may be behind it. The gene calls are TRBV5-1 and TRBJ2-7; 8 nucleotides agree with TRBD2. The CDR3 has 14 residues. Looked up from germline, CDR1 is SGHRS and CDR2 is YFSETQ. CDR3 in DNA: TGCGTCAGCAGCTTGTCCAGCGGGAGTTACGAGCAGTACTTC. Protein sequence: CVSSLSSGSYEQYF.

Points on this clonotype: The junction and the germline gene differ at one end; a read error may be behind it. This chain connects TRBV10-3 to TRBJ2-1; 9 nucleotides line up with TRBD2. The CDR3 covers 16 residues. Germline CDR1 ENHRY, CDR2 SYGVKD. This chain's CDR3 is CTISDTSSGAYNEQFF. The CDR3 DNA sequence: TGTACCATCAGTGACACGTCTAGCGGGGCCTACAATGAGCAGTTCTTC.

As for this clonotype: This CDR3 is missing its conserved last phenylalanine or tryptophan, likely due to a read error. The V gene is TRBV11-1, the J gene TRBJ2-1, with TRBD2 as a possible D gene (5 bases). CDR3 size: 16 residues. Germline CDR1 and CDR2: SGHAT and FQDESV (reference sequence). V was cut by 6 bases and J by 7 bases, with 22 bases left in between. The CDR3 is CASRRFARLSNNEQFL. DNA of the CDR3: TGTGCCAGCAGACGATTCGCGAGACTAAGTAATAATGAGCAGTTCTTG.

In DNA form, the CDR3 reads TGTGCCAGTAGTCTGACTAGCGGTGAGCAGTTCTTC. Translating gives CASSLTSGEQFF. The gene calls are TRBV6-5 and TRBJ2-1; 9 bases align to TRBD2. The CDR3 is 12 residues long. The germline V gene has CDR1 MNHEY and CDR2 SVGAGI. V shed 9 bases and J 9 bases; nucleotides not matched to a gene: 6.

Concerning this clonotype: As the CDR3 is not closed by the conserved phenylalanine or tryptophan, this likely results from a read error. The limits of the CDR3 on the DNA are not certain, so only TCRdb's listed CDR3 is given. The chain couples TRBV4-3 to TRBJ2-7. CDR1 is LGHNA and CDR2 is YSLEER in the germline V gene. The CDR3 is 14 amino acids in total, end residues counted. CDR3 loop: CASSQDLGDYEQYS.

This clonotype occurred many times. V gene TRBV28 combines with J gene TRBJ2-3; D gene unclear. This CDR3 spans 14 amino acids. V was clipped by 7 bases and J by 0 bases, with 11 bases between them. Germline V CDR1 and CDR2: MDHEN, SYDVKM. CDR3 loop: CASTELGSTDTQYF. As DNA, the CDR3 is TGTGCCAGCACCGAACTGGGGAGCACAGATACGCAGTATTTT.

This clonotype was seen repeatedly, ten times or more. The gene calls are TRBV6-1 and TRBJ2-1; no reliable D call. V was trimmed by 8 bases and J by 0 bases, leaving 8 bases between them. The CDR3 extends over 13 amino acids. Looked up from germline, CDR1 is MNHNS and CDR2 is SASEGT. The chain's CDR3 is CASSALSYNEQFF. CDR3 sequence (DNA): TGTGCCAGCTCAGCCCTCTCCTACAATGAGCAGTTCTTC.

Concerning this clonotype itself: A read error may be the cause here, since a much bigger clone is one base away. The chain has TRBV7-9 and TRBJ2-7; 9 positions match TRBD2. Looked up from germline, CDR1 is SEHNR and CDR2 is FQNEAQ (reference sequence). The ends lost 5 bases at V and 5 bases at J; junction bases unmatched: 19. This CDR3 has 18 residues. The CDR3 DNA follows: TGTGCCAGCAGCCCGGGGAATGAAGGAAGCGGGAGGCTCGACGAGCAGTACTTC. Amino acid sequence: CASSPGNEGSGRLDEQYF.